This T cell receptor (beta chain) comes out of a study of early T cells in non-severe SARS-CoV-2 infection. Looking at the study overall: Sequenced bulk RNA came from whole blood that was unsorted, and chains were unpaired.

Each single cDNA molecule received a unique molecular identifier. TCRdb ran MiXCR on the 5' RACE reads and lists one entry per CDR3 protein. The sample holds roughly 16,000 distinct CDR3 sequences, about 5% seen once. Looked up from germline, CDR1 is LNHDA and CDR2 is SQIVND (reference sequence). This CDR3 has 14 residues. V lost 4 bases to trimming and J lost 7 bases, with 16 bases between them. In its sample, this clonotype was seen many times. Sequences were derived from whole blood, sampled at baseline. The source of this sequence is an adult who was a healthcare worker with PCR-confirmed SARS-CoV-2 infection or an uninfected control (not recorded which). The chain is built from TRBV19 and TRBJ1-2; D is perhaps TRBD1 (6 bases). The CDR3 is CASSTQQGGVGYTF. DNA for the CDR3: TGTGCCAGTAGTACTCAACAGGGTGGTGTTGGCTACACCTTC.